This T cell receptor (beta chain) was captured in a study of a mutant IDH1 vaccine in newly diagnosed glioma. Study in general: The sex distribution of treated patients was approximately 62% male and around 38% female, with a mean age of around 40 years. Beforehand, treatment had been radiotherapy, temozolomide, or both; the majority received both.

The germline CDR1 and CDR2 sequences are SNHLY and FYNNEI. The CDR3 spans 14 residues. Trimming removed 6 bases from V and 1 base from J; junction bases left unmatched: 5. For this clone: The antigen is undetermined.

Repertoires were generated with immunoSEQ multiplex PCR, while TCRdb's copy carries only in-frame clones and drops some. The table has about 36,000 clones, about four fifths seen once; the top ten hold 9.5% to 13%. Documented time point: week 5, during vaccination. Vaccinated patients received 300 ug of mutant IDH1 20-mer peptide per dose, with topical imiquimod. Specimen: PBMCs, collected from a glioma patient whose treatment included an IDH1 peptide vaccine. This clonotype was sampled from a man aged 45-65 years with glioma. J is TRBJ1-1 and V is TRBV2; 7 nucleotides line up with TRBD1. The CDR3 bases are TGTGCCAGCAGGACCGGGACAGAGAACACTGAAGCTTTCTTT. It specifies CASRTGTENTEAFF.